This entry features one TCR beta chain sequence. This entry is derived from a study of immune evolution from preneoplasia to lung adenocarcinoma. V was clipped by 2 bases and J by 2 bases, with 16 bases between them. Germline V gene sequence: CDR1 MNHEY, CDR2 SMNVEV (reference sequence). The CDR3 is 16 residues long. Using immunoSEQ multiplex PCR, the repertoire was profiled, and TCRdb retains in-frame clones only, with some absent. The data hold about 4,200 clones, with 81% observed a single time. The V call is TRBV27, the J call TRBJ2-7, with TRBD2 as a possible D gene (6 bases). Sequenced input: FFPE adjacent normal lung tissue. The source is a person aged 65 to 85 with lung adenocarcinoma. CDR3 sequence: CASSLLRQGGPYEQYF. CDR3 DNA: TGTGCCAGCAGTTTACTTCGGCAGGGAGGCCCCTACGAGCAGTACTTC.